A selection of T cell receptor beta chains follows, all from one sample in a study of regulatory T cells in long-lasting Graves disease. TCRdb itself ran the multiplex PCR reads through MiXCR, one entry per CDR3 protein. The sample holds 430,000 or so distinct CDR3 sequences, 21% seen once. Source: peripheral blood mononuclear cells (PBMCs), taken when the disease was refractory, from a patient treated with antithyroid drugs. These TCRs come from a female donor with Graves disease. CDR3s include the opening cysteine and the closing phenylalanine or tryptophan. The D gene is left open where the match is weak. Clone size is stated in some rows and not others, as once, few, many or a class when expanded.

j_gene: TRBJ2-2; v_gene: TRBV5-5; len: 17; abundance: NA; d_gene: NA; CDR3nt: TGTGCCAGCAGCTTGCTATCAGAAATCGCGAACACCGGGGAGCTGTTTTTT; CDR3aa: CASSLLSEIANTGELFF
j_gene: TRBJ1-2; v_gene: TRBV20-1; len: 10; abundance: many; d_gene: NA; CDR3nt: TGCAGTGATGAAAGCTATGGCTACACCTTC; CDR3aa: CSDESYGYTF
j_gene: TRBJ2-7; v_gene: TRBV2; len: 14; abundance: NA; d_gene: TRBD2; CDR3nt: TGTGCCAGCAGTGTAGGTGCGGGGGGCTACGAGCAGTACTTC; CDR3aa: CASSVGAGGYEQYF
j_gene: TRBJ1-5; v_gene: TRBV2; len: 13; abundance: many; d_gene: NA; CDR3nt: TGTGCCAGCAGTTACAGGGAAAATCAGCCCCAGCATTTT; CDR3aa: CASSYRENQPQHF
j_gene: TRBJ2-7; v_gene: TRBV3-1; len: 15; abundance: many; d_gene: TRBD1; CDR3nt: TGTGCCAGCAGCCAAGGCATCCAGGGGGCTGGGGAGCAGTACTTC; CDR3aa: CASSQGIQGAGEQYF
j_gene: TRBJ2-2; v_gene: TRBV19; len: 18; abundance: NA; d_gene: TRBD2; CDR3nt: TGTGCCAGTGGGTCTCTGGGGGCTAGCGGGGTGAACACCGGGGAGCTGTTTTTT; CDR3aa: CASGSLGASGVNTGELFF
j_gene: TRBJ1-2; v_gene: TRBV6-1; len: 14; abundance: many; d_gene: NA; CDR3nt: TGTGCCAGCAGCCCTCCCACCCTCGGGCATGGCTACACCTTC; CDR3aa: CASSPPTLGHGYTF
j_gene: TRBJ2-7; v_gene: TRBV9; len: 12; abundance: few; d_gene: NA; CDR3nt: TGTGCCAGCAGCAAGGACAGCTCAGTCCAGTACTTC; CDR3aa: CASSKDSSVQYF
j_gene: TRBJ2-5; v_gene: TRBV20-1; len: 14; abundance: NA; d_gene: NA; CDR3nt: TGCAGTGCTGGGGACCCGGGTCATCAAGAGACCCAGTGCTTC; CDR3aa: CSAGDPGHQETQCF
j_gene: TRBJ1-5; v_gene: TRBV2; len: 13; abundance: many; d_gene: TRBD1; CDR3nt: TGTGCCAGCAAGGGACAGGGGGATCAGCCCCAGCATTTT; CDR3aa: CASKGQGDQPQHF
j_gene: TRBJ2-7; v_gene: TRBV9; len: 14; abundance: NA; d_gene: NA; CDR3nt: TGTGCCAGCAGCGTAGGCTCTGAACCCTACGAGCAGTACTTC; CDR3aa: CASSVGSEPYEQYF
j_gene: TRBJ1-5; v_gene: TRBV20-1; len: 15; abundance: many; d_gene: NA; CDR3nt: TGCAGTGCTTCCCGGGGGGGGCGGCGCAATCAGCCCCAGCATTTT; CDR3aa: CSASRGGRRNQPQHF
j_gene: TRBJ1-5; v_gene: TRBV3-1; len: 14; abundance: many; d_gene: NA; CDR3nt: TGTGCCAGCAGCCAAGATCTTCGCAATCAGCCCCAGCATTTT; CDR3aa: CASSQDLRNQPQHF
j_gene: TRBJ2-7; v_gene: TRBV29-1; len: 16; abundance: many; d_gene: TRBD2; CDR3nt: TGCAGCGTTGAATATAGGGCTAGCGGGAGACAGTACGAGCAGTACTTC; CDR3aa: CSVEYRASGRQYEQYF
j_gene: TRBJ2-7; v_gene: TRBV4-1; len: 15; abundance: NA; d_gene: NA; CDR3nt: TGCGCCAGCAGCCAAGATTGGGGGGACTCCTACGAGCAGTACTTC; CDR3aa: CASSQDWGDSYEQYF
j_gene: TRBJ1-3; v_gene: TRBV3-1; len: 16; abundance: NA; d_gene: NA; CDR3nt: TGTGCCAGCAGCGAAATGGAACGGGCCTCTGGAAACACCATATATTTT; CDR3aa: CASSEMERASGNTIYF
j_gene: TRBJ2-5; v_gene: TRBV18; len: 15; abundance: many; d_gene: NA; CDR3nt: TGTGCCAGCTCACCACCAATGACTAGCCAAGAGACCCAGTACTTC; CDR3aa: CASSPPMTSQETQYF
j_gene: TRBJ2-7; v_gene: TRBV20-1; len: 15; abundance: NA; d_gene: NA; CDR3nt: TGCAGTGCTAGATCCCCGAATTATCCGGGCTACGAGCAGTACTTC; CDR3aa: CSARSPNYPGYEQYF
j_gene: TRBJ2-7; v_gene: TRBV20-1; len: 15; abundance: NA; d_gene: TRBD2; CDR3nt: TGCAGTGCCCCCGAGGGCGGGAGAGCGTCCTACGAGCAGTACTTC; CDR3aa: CSAPEGGRASYEQYF
j_gene: TRBJ1-1; v_gene: TRBV7-9; len: 16; abundance: many; d_gene: TRBD1; CDR3nt: TGTGCCAGCAGCCTAGGGTCTGACAGGGCGAACACTGAAGCTTTCTTT; CDR3aa: CASSLGSDRANTEAFF
j_gene: TRBJ2-5; v_gene: TRBV11-3; len: 17; abundance: many; d_gene: NA; CDR3nt: TGTGCCAGCAGCTTAGGGACAGCCAGGGGTTTCCAAGAGACCCAGTACTTC; CDR3aa: CASSLGTARGFQETQYF
j_gene: TRBJ2-2; v_gene: TRBV12-3/TRBV12-4; len: 16; abundance: many; d_gene: NA; CDR3nt: TGTGCCAGTATTGAGGAGGGGACCATGAGCACCGGGGAGCTGTTTTTT; CDR3aa: CASIEEGTMSTGELFF
j_gene: TRBJ2-7; v_gene: TRBV11-2; len: 15; abundance: many; d_gene: TRBD2; CDR3nt: TGTGCCAGCAGCCTGACTAGCGGCTCCCTGTACGAGCAGTACTTC; CDR3aa: CASSLTSGSLYEQYF
j_gene: TRBJ2-6; v_gene: TRBV2; len: 16; abundance: many; d_gene: NA; CDR3nt: TGTGCCAGCAGTGAAGGTGTAGCAGCTGGGGCCAACGTCCTGACTTTC; CDR3aa: CASSEGVAAGANVLTF
j_gene: TRBJ2-5; v_gene: TRBV10-3; len: 15; abundance: many; d_gene: TRBD1; CDR3nt: TGTGCCATCAGTCCCGGGACAGGGATTCAAGAGACCCAGTACTTC; CDR3aa: CAISPGTGIQETQYF
j_gene: TRBJ2-2; v_gene: TRBV7-9; len: 17; abundance: many; d_gene: NA; CDR3nt: TGTGCCAGCAGGACCCCAAGTGGACTCTCGAACACCGGGGAGCTGTTTTTT; CDR3aa: CASRTPSGLSNTGELFF
j_gene: TRBJ2-7; v_gene: TRBV11-1; len: 13; abundance: many; d_gene: NA; CDR3nt: TGTGCCAGCAAGGACAGCCATCGCTACGAGCAGTACTTC; CDR3aa: CASKDSHRYEQYF
j_gene: TRBJ2-7; v_gene: TRBV28; len: 11; abundance: few; d_gene: NA; CDR3nt: TGTGCCAGCAGTTCAGACAAGCCGTCGGTATTC; CDR3aa: CASSSDKPSVF
j_gene: TRBJ2-2; v_gene: TRBV11-3; len: 16; abundance: NA; d_gene: NA; CDR3nt: TGTGCCAGCAGCTTGACGGGGCGAAGAGTCGCCGGGGAGCTGTTTTTT; CDR3aa: CASSLTGRRVAGELFF
j_gene: TRBJ2-7; v_gene: TRBV20-1; len: 14; abundance: many; d_gene: TRBD2; CDR3nt: TGCAGTGCTAGAGGACTAGCGGGAGACTACGAGCAGTACTTC; CDR3aa: CSARGLAGDYEQYF
j_gene: TRBJ2-3; v_gene: TRBV11-2; len: 15; abundance: NA; d_gene: TRBD1; CDR3nt: TGTGCCAGCAGCCAAGAGGGACAGCGCACAGATACGCAGTATTTT; CDR3aa: CASSQEGQRTDTQYF
j_gene: TRBJ1-1; v_gene: TRBV27; len: 11; abundance: few; d_gene: NA; CDR3nt: TGTGCCAGCAGTGGCTACCTTGAGGCTTTCTTT; CDR3aa: CASSGYLEAFF
j_gene: TRBJ2-5; v_gene: TRBV28; len: 15; abundance: many; d_gene: NA; CDR3nt: TGTGCCAGCCAAGCCCCCGGGACACCCCAAGAGACCCAGTACTTC; CDR3aa: CASQAPGTPQETQYF
j_gene: TRBJ2-6; v_gene: TRBV14; len: 19; abundance: NA; d_gene: TRBD1; CDR3nt: TGTGCCAGCAGCCAAGACGCCGGGACAGGGGGCTCTGGGGCCAACGTCCTGACTTTC; CDR3aa: CASSQDAGTGGSGANVLTF
j_gene: TRBJ2-1; v_gene: TRBV3-1; len: 14; abundance: NA; d_gene: NA; CDR3nt: TGTGCCAGCAGCCAAGGGACGGGAAACAATGAGCAGTTCTTC; CDR3aa: CASSQGTGNNEQFF
j_gene: TRBJ1-2; v_gene: TRBV28; len: 15; abundance: NA; d_gene: TRBD1; CDR3nt: TGTGCCAGCAGTTTAACAGGGGGCGCGAGGGATGGCTACACCTTC; CDR3aa: CASSLTGGARDGYTF
j_gene: TRBJ2-2; v_gene: TRBV7-9; len: 14; abundance: few; d_gene: NA; CDR3nt: TGTGCCAGCAGCTTAGCCAGGGAAGTCGGGGAGCTGTTTTTT; CDR3aa: CASSLAREVGELFF
j_gene: TRBJ1-2; v_gene: TRBV7-9; len: 15; abundance: NA; d_gene: TRBD1; CDR3nt: TGTGCCAGCAGCACATACGTCGGACAGGGATCCGGCTACACCTTC; CDR3aa: CASSTYVGQGSGYTF
j_gene: TRBJ2-7; v_gene: TRBV7-2; len: 14; abundance: NA; d_gene: TRBD2; CDR3nt: TGTGCCAGCACCCCGGATAGCGGGAGGTACGAGCAGTACTTC; CDR3aa: CASTPDSGRYEQYF
j_gene: TRBJ1-5; v_gene: TRBV4-1; len: 15; abundance: NA; d_gene: NA; CDR3nt: TGCGCCAGCAGCCAACAGCCCCTGAGTGTTCAGCCCCAGCATTTT; CDR3aa: CASSQQPLSVQPQHF
j_gene: TRBJ2-7; v_gene: TRBV5-5; len: 13; abundance: NA; d_gene: NA; CDR3nt: TGTGCCAGCAGCTTGGCCGAGCGGTACGAGCAGTACTTC; CDR3aa: CASSLAERYEQYF
j_gene: TRBJ1-2; v_gene: TRBV7-3; len: 17; abundance: many; d_gene: TRBD1; CDR3nt: TGTGCCAGCAGCTTATGGGACAGGGACGGGATTAACTATGGCTACACCTTC; CDR3aa: CASSLWDRDGINYGYTF
j_gene: TRBJ2-5; v_gene: TRBV6-5; len: 15; abundance: many; d_gene: TRBD1; CDR3nt: TGTGCCAGCAGTTACAGGGCCGGGACAGAAGAGACCCAGTACTTC; CDR3aa: CASSYRAGTEETQYF
j_gene: TRBJ1-2; v_gene: TRBV27; len: 13; abundance: NA; d_gene: NA; CDR3nt: TGTGCCAGCAGTTTAACAGACTTCTATGGCTACACCTTC; CDR3aa: CASSLTDFYGYTF
j_gene: TRBJ2-7; v_gene: TRBV5-1; len: 16; abundance: NA; d_gene: NA; CDR3nt: TGCGCCAGCAGCTTGGGGACTACCGCCTCCATGGACGAGCAGTACTTC; CDR3aa: CASSLGTTASMDEQYF
j_gene: TRBJ2-7; v_gene: TRBV18; len: 13; abundance: few; d_gene: NA; CDR3nt: TGTGCCAGCCCACCAAGTGTCCTCCACGAGCAGTACTTC; CDR3aa: CASPPSVLHEQYF
j_gene: TRBJ2-2; v_gene: TRBV24-1; len: 12; abundance: many; d_gene: NA; CDR3nt: TGTGCCACCAGGGAGGACACCGGGGAGCTGTTTTTT; CDR3aa: CATREDTGELFF
j_gene: TRBJ2-4; v_gene: TRBV6-2/TRBV6-3; len: 15; abundance: NA; d_gene: NA; CDR3nt: TGTGCCAGCAGTTACGAGGGACAATCCAAAAACATTCAGTACTTC; CDR3aa: CASSYEGQSKNIQYF
j_gene: TRBJ2-2; v_gene: TRBV5-1; len: 17; abundance: many; d_gene: TRBD1; CDR3nt: TGCGCCAGCAGCTCACCTCGGACAGGGCGGAACACCGGGGAGCTGTTTTTT; CDR3aa: CASSSPRTGRNTGELFF
j_gene: TRBJ1-1; v_gene: TRBV5-1; len: 15; abundance: NA; d_gene: TRBD1; CDR3nt: TGCGCCAGCAGCTTGGTTCAGGGGGCCGATCATGAAGCTTTCTTT; CDR3aa: CASSLVQGADHEAFF